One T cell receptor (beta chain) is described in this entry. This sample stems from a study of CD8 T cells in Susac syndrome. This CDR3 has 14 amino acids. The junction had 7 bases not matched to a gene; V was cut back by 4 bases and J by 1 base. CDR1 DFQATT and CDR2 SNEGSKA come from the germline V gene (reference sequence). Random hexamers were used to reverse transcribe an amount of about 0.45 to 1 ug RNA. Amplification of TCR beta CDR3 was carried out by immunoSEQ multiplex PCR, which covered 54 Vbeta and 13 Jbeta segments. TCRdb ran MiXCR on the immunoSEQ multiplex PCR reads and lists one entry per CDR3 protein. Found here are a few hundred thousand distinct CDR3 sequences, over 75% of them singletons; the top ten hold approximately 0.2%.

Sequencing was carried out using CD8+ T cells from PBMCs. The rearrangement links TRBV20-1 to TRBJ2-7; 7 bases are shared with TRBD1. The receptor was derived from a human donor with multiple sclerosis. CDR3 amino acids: CSAKDRTPSYEQYF. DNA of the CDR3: TGCAGTGCTAAGGACAGGACTCCGTCCTACGAGCAGTACTTC.